The 16 T cell receptor beta chains below were found in one sample sequenced in a study of cytomegalovirus exposure and HLA in healthy donors. The PCR used 60 Vbeta and 13 Jbeta primers. Profiled with immunoSEQ multiplex PCR; TCRdb holds only in-frame clones, not every one. The listing records tens of thousands of clones. Sequenced material: PBMCs. The receptors were gathered from a human donor in good health.

The chain employs TRBV19 and TRBJ2-5; 8 bases line up with TRBD2. CDR1 is LNHDA, CDR2 SQIVND, per germline (reference sequence). The CDR3 sequence is 13 residues long. J gave up 5 bases and V 8 bases, and 7 bases lay outside the gene matches. Here the CDR3 reads CASSAGGRETQYF. The CDR3 DNA reads as TGTGCCAGTTCCGCGGGGGGTCGGGAGACCCAGTACTTC.

The chain links TRBV6-5 to TRBJ1-1; D remains ambiguous. CDR1 is MNHEY, CDR2 SVGAGI, per germline. The CDR3 is 14 residues long. Trimming stripped 6 bases from V and 5 bases from J, with 16 bases between. The CDR3 DNA follows: TGTGCCAGCAGCTCCGCCTTAGGAGGGACTGAAGCTTTCTTT. It translates to CASSSALGGTEAFF.

The chain combines TRBV29-1 with TRBJ2-3, with TRBD2 matching 7 bases. Germline V gene data show CDR1 as SQVTM and CDR2 as ANQGSEA. The ends lost 3 bases at V and 4 bases at J; junction bases unmatched: 7. This CDR3 comprises 14 residues. The CDR3 DNA follows: TGCAGCGTTGATAAGCGGGGAGGAGCAGATACGCAGTATTTT. The encoded protein is CSVDKRGGADTQYF.

This sequence joins TRBV5-1 and TRBJ2-2; tentatively, D is TRBD2 (6 bases). The V end was cut by 3 bases, the J end by 2 bases, with 14 bases between. The germline gives CDR1 SGHRS, CDR2 YFSETQ. CDR3 size: 16 residues. The CDR3 reads CASSSYLAVNTGELFF. CDR3 DNA sequence: TGCGCCAGCAGCTCCTATTTAGCGGTTAACACCGGGGAGCTGTTTTTT.

V gene TRBV6-5 combines with J gene TRBJ2-2; D gene uncertain. Deletions cut 6 bases from V and 6 bases from J, with 14 bases between. From germline, CDR1 is MNHEY and CDR2 SVGAGI. The CDR3 sequence is 14 residues long. CDR3 DNA: TGTGCCAGCAGCAAGAAACAGCTCGCCGGGGAGCTGTTTTTT. Amino acids: CASSKKQLAGELFF.

In regard to this clone: A junction boundary mismatches the germline segment, possibly from a read error. V gene TRBV28 combines with J gene TRBJ1-1; no clear D gene. Germline V CDR1 and CDR2: MDHEN, SYDVKM. The CDR3 sequence is 12 residues long. The CDR3 loop is CATADITTEDFF. In nucleotides, the CDR3 is TGTGCGACTGCCGATATCACCACTGAAGATTTCTTT. The full variable domain, rest sourced from reference TRBV28 and TRBJ1-1, is DVKVTQSSRYLVKRTGEKVFLECVQDMDHENMFWYRQDPGLGLRLIYFSYDVKMKEKGDIPEGYSVSREKKERFSLILESASTNQTSMYLCATADITTEDFFGQGTRLTVV.

The V and J genes are TRBV2 and TRBJ1-1; maybe TRBD1 (5 bases). Trimming stripped 8 bases from V and 0 bases from J, with 13 bases between. CDR3 length: 14 residues. Germline V lookup: CDR1 SNHLY, CDR2 FYNNEI. CDR3 DNA: TGTGCCAGCCGTTTTCGGGGGATGAACACTGAAGCTTTCTTT. It is translated as CASRFRGMNTEAFF.

The gene calls are TRBV28 and TRBJ1-1; 8 bases fit TRBD1. Germline lookup yields CDR1 MDHEN and CDR2 SYDVKM. The trim removed 6 bases at V and 5 bases at J, leaving 8 bases unmatched. The CDR3 runs to 14 residues. The CDR3 DNA reads as TGTGCCAGCAGCCTTCAGGGGGCTGGGACTGAAGCTTTCTTT. Protein: CASSLQGAGTEAFF.

J is TRBJ2-1 and V is TRBV6-6, with TRBD1 identical over 7 bases. From germline, CDR1 is MNHNY and CDR2 SVGAGI (reference sequence). This CDR3 comprises 14 residues. V shed 0 bases and J 5 bases; nucleotides not matched to a gene: 1. The CDR3 region is CASSYSGQNNEQFF. The DNA for the CDR3 is TGTGCCAGCAGTTACTCGGGACAGAACAATGAGCAGTTCTTC.

This rearrangement joins TRBV4-1 to TRBJ1-1; perhaps TRBD1 as D (5 bases). Per the germline V gene, CDR1 is MGHRA and CDR2 is YSYEKL. The V end lost 2 bases, the J end lost 0 bases, and 16 bases lay between the germline ends. The length of the CDR3 is 17 residues. The CDR3 here is CASSQRGSKPLNTEAFF. The CDR3 coding sequence is TGCGCCAGCAGCCAACGGGGGAGTAAGCCTCTGAACACTGAAGCTTTCTTT.

The chain employs TRBV19 and TRBJ1-2; 8 bases are shared with TRBD1. The CDR3 has 15 amino acids. The trim removed 4 bases at V and 2 bases at J, leaving 6 bases unmatched. Germline V gives CDR1 LNHDA, CDR2 SQIVND (reference sequence). CDR3 nucleotide sequence: TGTGCCAGTAGTACCTCTTGGACAGGGAACTATGGCTACACCTTC. Its translation: CASSTSWTGNYGYTF.

About this clone: The sample has other DNA sequences that encode this CDR3 too. The rearrangement uses TRBV10-3 and TRBJ1-1; 9 bases are shared with TRBD1. Looked up from germline, CDR1 is ENHRY and CDR2 is SYGVKD. CDR3 length equals 16 residues. The trim removed 2 bases at V and 0 bases at J, leaving 4 bases unmatched. CDR3 nucleotide sequence: TGTGCCATCAGTGAGGGACAGGGGACAATGAACACTGAAGCTTTCTTT. Encoded protein: CAISEGQGTMNTEAFF.

The chain recombines TRBV30 with TRBJ1-6; TRBD1 agrees at 8 bases. The germline gives CDR1 GTSNPN, CDR2 SVGIG (reference sequence). The CDR3 runs to 14 residues. The V gene end was trimmed by 4 bases and the J gene end by 10 bases; junction bases not matched to a gene: 9. Written as DNA, the CDR3 is TGTGCCTGGACCTCCGGACAGGGACCCTCACCCCTCCACTTT. This codes for CAWTSGQGPSPLHF.

The rearrangement uses TRBV2 and TRBJ1-1; 7 bases map to TRBD1. The CDR3 consists of 13 residues. V gave up 6 bases and J gave up 4 bases; unmatched junction bases: 5. Germline-derived CDR1 and CDR2 are SNHLY and FYNNEI. CDR3 bases: TGTGCCAGCAGCAGACAGGGTTCCACTGAAGCTTTCTTT. The encoded protein is CASSRQGSTEAFF.

This rearrangement joins TRBV5-1 to TRBJ2-1; D is possibly TRBD2 (7 bases). With 3 bases removed from V and 7 bases from J, the gap between germline ends came to 20 bases. The germline CDR1 and CDR2 sequences are SGHRS and YFSETQ. The CDR3 contains 16 residues. The CDR3 DNA reads as TGCGCCAGCAGCTCTGAACCTCGCGGGGGCCAGAATGAGCAGTTCTTC. Translation: CASSSEPRGGQNEQFF. The full variable domain, with the rest looked up from reference TRBV5-1 and TRBJ2-1, is KAGVTQTPRYLIKTRGQQVTLSCSPISGHRSVSWYQQTPGQGLQFLFEYFSETQRNKGNFPGRFSGRQFSNSRSEMNVSTLELGDSALYLCASSSEPRGGQNEQFFGPGTRLTVL.

This sequence joins TRBV5-1 and TRBJ1-2; a possible D gene is TRBD1 (5 bases). The V and J ends lost 3 bases and 1 base respectively, with 13 bases between them. The germline V gene encodes CDR1 SGHRS and CDR2 YFSETQ. There are 15 residues in the CDR3. The CDR3 here is CASSSSGGVNYGYTF. In DNA, the CDR3 is TGCGCCAGCAGCTCATCGGGGGGGGTTAACTATGGCTACACCTTC.